The clone carrying this TCR beta chain appeared a few times. The identical CDR3 is also encoded by other nucleotide sequences in the sample. The sample originates from a study of CD8+ T cells in alopecia areata. Indicated treatment: oral pan-JAK inhibitor, 5-10 mg twice daily. Investigators isolated RNA and reverse transcribed it into cDNA to act as the sequencing template. TCRdb keeps only in-frame clones here, not all; method: immunoSEQ multiplex PCR. Of 180,000 or so clones in the sample, 50% to 65% were seen once. In germline, CDR1 is SGHRS, CDR2 YFSETQ. The CDR3 is 11 amino acids. V was cut by 2 bases and J by 4 bases, with 3 bases left in between.

The sequenced sample was CD8+ T cells sorted from blood, obtained at week 24, from a patient treated with tofacitinib. The receptor was isolated from a human donor with alopecia areata. The genes are TRBV5-1 and TRBJ1-1; D unresolved. CDR3 sequence: CASSFGTEAFF. The CDR3 DNA follows: TGCGCCAGCAGCTTCGGCACTGAAGCTTTCTTT.